The rows below give T cell receptor beta chains drawn from one sample of a study of control samples from healthy donors and cancer patients. Clones were sequenced by immunoSEQ multiplex PCR, and TCRdb holds only the in-frame ones, with some missing. The sample lists about 140,000 clones; about 90% were seen once. The specimen sequenced was blood. These receptors were collected from a young man in good health. Both conserved end residues are part of each CDR3. D genes are given only for firm matches. Rows may omit the clone size; those that give it use once, few, many or a size class.

>TRBD2|TRBJ2-1|-|16|TRBV2
CASRALAGEPVNEQFF
TGTGCCAGCAGAGCGTTAGCGGGGGAGCCCGTCAATGAGCAGTTCTTC
>TRBD2|TRBJ2-1|-|16|TRBV6-6
CASRSSRAGGQNEQFF
TGTGCCAGCAGATCCTCTAGAGCGGGGGGGCAGAATGAGCAGTTCTTC
>TRBD2|TRBJ2-3|-|18|TRBV20-1
CSASLGLAGGLGTDTQYF
TGCAGTGCTAGTCTTGGACTAGCGGGGGGGCTTGGCACAGATACGCAGTATTTT
>-|TRBJ2-4|-|15|TRBV18
CASSPREGLKNIQYF
TGTGCCAGCTCACCGAGGGAAGGCCTCAAAAACATTCAGTACTTC
>-|TRBJ2-7|-|14|TRBV15
CATSREGTDYEQYF
TGTGCCACCAGCAGAGAGGGGACCGACTACGAGCAGTACTTC
>TRBD2|TRBJ2-3|-|18|TRBV29-1
CSVVPSRASGAGSDTQYF
TGCAGCGTTGTTCCCTCCCGGGCTAGCGGGGCCGGGTCAGATACGCAGTATTTT
>-|TRBJ2-2|-|11|TRBV20-1
CSARGTGELFF
TGCAGTGCTAGGGGCACCGGGGAGCTGTTTTTT
>TRBD1|TRBJ2-3|-|16|TRBV6-5
CASSSLDRGGTDTQYF
TGTGCCAGCAGTTCATTGGACAGGGGAGGCACAGATACGCAGTATTTT
>-|TRBJ2-7|-|14|TRBV7-9
CASSLAAGAYEQYF
TGTGCCAGCAGCTTAGCAGCAGGGGCCTACGAGCAGTACTTC
>-|TRBJ1-5|-|13|TRBV11-2
CASSPDRYQPQHF
TGTGCCAGCAGCCCTGACCGCTATCAGCCCCAGCATTTT
>-|TRBJ1-4|-|14|TRBV3-1/TRBV3-2
CASSQKTGRGKLFF
TGTGCCAGCAGCCAGAAGACGGGACGTGGGAAACTGTTTTTT
>-|TRBJ2-7|-|13|TRBV9
CASSPQVGSEQYF
TGTGCCAGCAGCCCTCAAGTGGGTTCAGAGCAGTACTTC
>-|TRBJ2-2|-|14|TRBV5-5
CASSGEWGTGELFF
TGTGCCAGCAGCGGTGAATGGGGGACCGGGGAGCTGTTTTTT
>TRBD2|TRBJ2-2|once|16|TRBV2
CASRPAGLAGGGELFF
TGTGCCAGCAGACCTGCTGGACTAGCGGGAGGAGGGGAGCTGTTTTTT
>TRBD1|TRBJ1-3|-|17|TRBV7-9
CASSTRTDRIVGNTIYF
TGTGCCAGCAGCACTCGAACGGACAGGATCGTCGGAAACACCATATATTTT
>TRBD1|TRBJ2-7|-|13|TRBV7-2
CASSLADRYEQYF
TGTGCCAGCAGCTTAGCGGACAGGTACGAGCAGTACTTC